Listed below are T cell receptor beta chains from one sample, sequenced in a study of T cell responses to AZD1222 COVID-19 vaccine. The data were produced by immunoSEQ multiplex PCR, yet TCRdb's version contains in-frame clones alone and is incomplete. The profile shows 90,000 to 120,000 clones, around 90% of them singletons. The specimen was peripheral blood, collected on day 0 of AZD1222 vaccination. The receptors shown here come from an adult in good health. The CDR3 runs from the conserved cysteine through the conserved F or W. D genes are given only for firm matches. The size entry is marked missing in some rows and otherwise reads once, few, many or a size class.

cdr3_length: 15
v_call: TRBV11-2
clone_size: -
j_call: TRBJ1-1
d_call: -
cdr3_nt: TGTGCCAGCAGCTTAGGGGCAGGGTCGATGACTGAAGCTTTCTTT
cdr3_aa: CASSLGAGSMTEAFF

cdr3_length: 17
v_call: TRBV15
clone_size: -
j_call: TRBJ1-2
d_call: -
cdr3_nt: TGTGCCACCAGCAGAGATCAAGGGGCAGACTTTAACTATGGCTACACCTTC
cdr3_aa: CATSRDQGADFNYGYTF

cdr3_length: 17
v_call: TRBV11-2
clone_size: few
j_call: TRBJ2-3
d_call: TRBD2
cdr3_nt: TGTGCCAGCAGCTTAGATCTGCCTAGCGGGGGTAAAAGTACGCAGTATTTT
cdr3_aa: CASSLDLPSGGKSTQYF

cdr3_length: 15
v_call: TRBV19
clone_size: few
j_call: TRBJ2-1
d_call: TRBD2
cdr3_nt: TGTGCCAGTAGTAGGACTAGCGGGGGGTTTGATGAGCAGTTCTTC
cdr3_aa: CASSRTSGGFDEQFF

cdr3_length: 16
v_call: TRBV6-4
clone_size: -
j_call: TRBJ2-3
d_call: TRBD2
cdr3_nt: TGTGCCAGCAGTCCGACTAGCGGGAGAGCAACAGATACGCAGTATTTT
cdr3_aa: CASSPTSGRATDTQYF

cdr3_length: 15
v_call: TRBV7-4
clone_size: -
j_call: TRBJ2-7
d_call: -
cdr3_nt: TGTGCCAGCAGCTGCACGGGACTCGGGGGCTACGAGCAGTACTTC
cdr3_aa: CASSCTGLGGYEQYF

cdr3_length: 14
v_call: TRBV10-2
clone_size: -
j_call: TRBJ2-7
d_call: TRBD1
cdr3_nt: TGCGCTTCCTCCTTGGGACAGGGGGCATACGAGCAGTACTTC
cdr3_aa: CASSLGQGAYEQYF

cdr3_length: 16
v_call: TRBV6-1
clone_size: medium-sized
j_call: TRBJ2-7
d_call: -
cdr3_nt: TGTGCCAGCAGTGAATTGATCGGGCCAAGCTCCTACGAGCAGTACTTC
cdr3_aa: CASSELIGPSSYEQYF

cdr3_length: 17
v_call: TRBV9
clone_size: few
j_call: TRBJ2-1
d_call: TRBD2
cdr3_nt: TGTGCCAGCAGCGTAGAGGTCCTAGCGGGAGGGCTGGCTGAGCAGTTCTTC
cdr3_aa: CASSVEVLAGGLAEQFF

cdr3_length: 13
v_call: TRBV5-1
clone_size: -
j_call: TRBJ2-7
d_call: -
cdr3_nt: TGCGCCAGCAGCCCCGGGGGCCTAGGCGAGCAGTACTTC
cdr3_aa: CASSPGGLGEQYF

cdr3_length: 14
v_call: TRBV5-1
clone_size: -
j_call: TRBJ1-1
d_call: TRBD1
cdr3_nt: TGCGCCAGCAGAAGACAGGGGGATATCACTGAAGCTTTCTTT
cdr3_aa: CASRRQGDITEAFF

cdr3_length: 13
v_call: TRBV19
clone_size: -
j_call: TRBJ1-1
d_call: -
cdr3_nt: TGTGCCACCGTGGACGGAGGATACGCTGAAGCTTTCTTT
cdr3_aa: CATVDGGYAEAFF

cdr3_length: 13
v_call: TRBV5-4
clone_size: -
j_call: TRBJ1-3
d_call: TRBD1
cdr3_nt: TGTGCCAGCAGCTTCCAGGGGGAAAACACCATATATTTT
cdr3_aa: CASSFQGENTIYF

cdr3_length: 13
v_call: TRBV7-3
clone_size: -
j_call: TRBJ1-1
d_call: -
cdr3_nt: TGTGCCAGCAGCACCCAGAAGAACACTGAAGCTTTCTTT
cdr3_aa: CASSTQKNTEAFF

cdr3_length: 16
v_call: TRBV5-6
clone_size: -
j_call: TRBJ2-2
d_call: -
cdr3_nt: TGTGCCAGCAGCCCGGAGTCGGGGGGCATCACCGGGGAGCTGTTTTTT
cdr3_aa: CASSPESGGITGELFF

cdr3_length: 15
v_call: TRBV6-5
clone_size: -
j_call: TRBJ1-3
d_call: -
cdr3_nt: TGTGCCAGCAGGGGCCCAGACTACTCTGGAAACACCATATATTTT
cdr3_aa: CASRGPDYSGNTIYF

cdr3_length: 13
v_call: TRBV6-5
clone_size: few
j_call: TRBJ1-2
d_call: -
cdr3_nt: TGTGCCAGCACTACAGGATTGGTGAATGGCTACACCTTC
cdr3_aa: CASTTGLVNGYTF

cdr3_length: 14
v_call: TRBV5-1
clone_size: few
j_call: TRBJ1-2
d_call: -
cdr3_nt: TGCGCCAGCAGCTCCATGACCGACAACTATGGCTACACCTTC
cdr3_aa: CASSSMTDNYGYTF

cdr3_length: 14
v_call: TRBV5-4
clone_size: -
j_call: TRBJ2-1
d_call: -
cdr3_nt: TGTGCCAGCAGAGTACAGGGTTCCTACAATGAGCAGTTCTTC
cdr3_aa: CASRVQGSYNEQFF

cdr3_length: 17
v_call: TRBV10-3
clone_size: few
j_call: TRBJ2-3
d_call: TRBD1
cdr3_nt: TGTGCCATCAGTATTGGACAGGGGGCTGTCTGGGCAGATACGCAGTATTTT
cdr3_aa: CAISIGQGAVWADTQYF

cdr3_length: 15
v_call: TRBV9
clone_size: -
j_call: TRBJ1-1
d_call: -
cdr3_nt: TGTGCCAGCAGCGTAGGGGTCGCACCGAACACTGAAGCTTTCTTT
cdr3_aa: CASSVGVAPNTEAFF

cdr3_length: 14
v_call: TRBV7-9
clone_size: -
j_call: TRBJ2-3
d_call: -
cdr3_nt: TGTGCCAGCAGCACATTGACTAGCACAGATACGCAGTATTTT
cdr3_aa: CASSTLTSTDTQYF

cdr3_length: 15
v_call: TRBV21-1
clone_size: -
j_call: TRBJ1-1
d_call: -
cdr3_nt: TGTGCCAGCAGCAAAGTGGTGGAGGGGGACACTGAAGCTTTCTTT
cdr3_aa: CASSKVVEGDTEAFF

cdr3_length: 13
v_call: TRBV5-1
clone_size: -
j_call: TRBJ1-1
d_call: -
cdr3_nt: TGCGCCAGCAGCTTGGTTGTGAACACTGAAGCTTTCTTT
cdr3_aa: CASSLVVNTEAFF

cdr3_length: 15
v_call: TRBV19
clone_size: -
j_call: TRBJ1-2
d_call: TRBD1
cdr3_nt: TGTGCCAGTAAAAAGTCGGACAGGGGGCTTCATGGCTACACCTTC
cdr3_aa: CASKKSDRGLHGYTF

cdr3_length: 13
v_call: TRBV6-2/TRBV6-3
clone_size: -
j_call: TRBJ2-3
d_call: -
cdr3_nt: TGTGCCAGCAGTTACTCACTCCCAGATACGCAGTATTTT
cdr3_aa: CASSYSLPDTQYF

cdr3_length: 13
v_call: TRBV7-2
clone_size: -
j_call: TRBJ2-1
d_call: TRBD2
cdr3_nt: TGTGCCAGCACCTCCGGGACTACCAATGAGCAGTTCTTC
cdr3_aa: CASTSGTTNEQFF

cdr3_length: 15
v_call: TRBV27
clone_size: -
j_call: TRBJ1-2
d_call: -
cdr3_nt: TGTGCCAGCAGTTTATCCCGGACAGTGGCGGGGGGCTACACCTTC
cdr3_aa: CASSLSRTVAGGYTF

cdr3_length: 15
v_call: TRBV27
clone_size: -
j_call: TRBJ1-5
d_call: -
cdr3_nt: TGTGCCAGCAGCCGATACCGGGACGGATATCAGCCCCAGCATTTT
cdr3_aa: CASSRYRDGYQPQHF

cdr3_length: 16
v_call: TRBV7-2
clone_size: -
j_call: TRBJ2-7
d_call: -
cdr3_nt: TGTGCCAGCAGCTTAGCGGAGTCGGCAGGGCGCCACGAGCAGTACTTC
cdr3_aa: CASSLAESAGRHEQYF

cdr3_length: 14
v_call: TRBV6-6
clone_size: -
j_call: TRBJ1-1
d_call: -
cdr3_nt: TGTGCCAGCAGTTACCTAAGTTGGAACACTGAAGCTTTCTTT
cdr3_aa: CASSYLSWNTEAFF

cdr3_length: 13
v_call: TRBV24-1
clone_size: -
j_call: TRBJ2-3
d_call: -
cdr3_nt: TGTGCCACCGGGGAAAACAGCGCGGGTACGCAGTATTTT
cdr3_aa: CATGENSAGTQYF

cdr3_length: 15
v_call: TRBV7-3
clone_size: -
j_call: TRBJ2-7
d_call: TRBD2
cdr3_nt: TGTGCCAGCAGCCTAAGCGGGGGAAGCTCCTACGAGCAGTACTTC
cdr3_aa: CASSLSGGSSYEQYF

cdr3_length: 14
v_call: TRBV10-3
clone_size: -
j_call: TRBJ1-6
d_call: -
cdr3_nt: TGTGCCATCAGTAGGACTGATCAAATCTCACCCCTCCACTTT
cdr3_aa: CAISRTDQISPLHF

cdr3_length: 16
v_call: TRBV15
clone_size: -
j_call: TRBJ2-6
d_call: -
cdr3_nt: TGTGCCACCAGCAGAGAGGGCGGCTCTGGGGCCAACGTCCTGACTTTC
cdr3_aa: CATSREGGSGANVLTF

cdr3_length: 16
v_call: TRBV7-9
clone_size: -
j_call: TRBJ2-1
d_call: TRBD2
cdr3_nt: TGTGCCAGCAGCTTAGCGGAGCGGGGCCCAGTGAATGAGCAGTTCTTC
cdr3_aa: CASSLAERGPVNEQFF

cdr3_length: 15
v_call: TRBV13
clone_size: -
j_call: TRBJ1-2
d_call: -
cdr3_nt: TGTGCCAGCAGCTCCCGGACAGAACTTTATTCGGGCTACACCTTC
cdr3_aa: CASSSRTELYSGYTF